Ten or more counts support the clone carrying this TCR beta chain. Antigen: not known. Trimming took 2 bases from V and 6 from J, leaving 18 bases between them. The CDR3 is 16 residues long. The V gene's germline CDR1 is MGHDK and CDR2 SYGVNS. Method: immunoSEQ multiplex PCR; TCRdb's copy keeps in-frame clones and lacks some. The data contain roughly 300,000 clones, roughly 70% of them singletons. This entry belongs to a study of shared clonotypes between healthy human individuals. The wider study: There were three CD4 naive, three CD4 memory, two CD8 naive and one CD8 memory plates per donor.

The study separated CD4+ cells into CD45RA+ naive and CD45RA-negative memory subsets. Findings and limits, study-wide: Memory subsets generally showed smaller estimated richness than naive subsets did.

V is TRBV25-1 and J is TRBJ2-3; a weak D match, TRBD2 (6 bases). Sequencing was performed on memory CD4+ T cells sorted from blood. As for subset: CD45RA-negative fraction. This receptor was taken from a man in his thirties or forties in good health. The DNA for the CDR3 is TGTGCCAGCAGTGAAGGGTCAGGGCGGGAAAAGGATACGCAGTATTTT. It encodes CASSEGSGREKDTQYF.